Sequencing of this T cell receptor beta chain was carried out in a study of naive and memory T cell subsets. Overall study findings and caveats: Potentially, T cell activation and differentiation skew this RNA-based measurement.

Trimming left V 2 bases short and J 5 bases short, with 9 bases between. The CDR3 consists of 12 residues. The germline CDR1 and CDR2 sequences are GTSNPN and SVGIG (reference sequence). A UMI-containing oligonucleotide was joined by 3' ligation to the TCR cDNA template. RNA was extracted from around 2.5 ml of whole blood of healthy adults. Unsorted total RNA, about 1 to 1000 ng, was DNase treated before reverse transcription. A few counts support this clonotype. The antigen remains undetermined. Amplification of ligated cDNA took four PCR rounds with SP2 and nested alpha and beta constant primers. Reverse transcription of blood and skin TCR RNA was primed at alpha and beta constant regions. Each CDR3 protein gets one entry after TCRdb re-called the 5' RACE reads with MiXCR. The repertoire includes roughly 48,000 distinct CDR3 sequences, 4.7% of them detected once, and roughly 0.8% sits in the top ten.

This receptor was identified in a female donor in good health. This sequence joins TRBV30 and TRBJ2-5; D remains unclear. The CDR3 DNA reads TGTGCCTGGAGTCCAAGATCGGAGACCCAGTACTTC. Translation gives CAWSPRSETQYF.